This TCR beta chain was documented in a study of T cell clonality in common variable immunodeficiency. Study-level results: Reportedly, TCR beta sequences from common variable immunodeficiency showed fewer deletions and N-nucleotide insertions. Repertoire-complication correlations in CVID were limited by patient heterogeneity. Compared with controls, CVID subjects had fewer shared TCRbeta clones.

At least ten counts were recorded for this clone. The antigen is unknown. The read finishes 3 residues shy of the CDR3 end, and the germline J gene is used to complete it. The V and J ends lost 0 bases and 0 bases, in that order; junction bases with no gene match: 1. The CDR3 is 14 amino acids. Looked up from germline, CDR1 is GTSNPN and CDR2 is SVGIG (reference sequence). Profiled with immunoSEQ multiplex PCR; TCRdb holds only in-frame clones, not every one. The data show approximately 29,000 clones, none appearing only once, with 3.2% held by the ten largest. Each donor provided roughly 4.5 to 8.5 ml of heparinized whole blood.

The TCR originated in a human donor with common variable immunodeficiency. V is TRBV30 and J is TRBJ2-5; 7 positions match TRBD2. Source material: peripheral blood mononuclear cells. The part of the CDR3 DNA that was read is TGTGCCTGGAGTGTCGGGGGGAACCAAGAGACC. Encoded protein: CAWSVGGNQET. The complete CDR3 protein is CAWSVGGNQETQYF.